This TCR beta chain was captured in a study of blood T cell repertoires in COVID-19. On the study more broadly: There were acute and convalescent COVID-19 samples, and they came from the United States, Italy and Spain. Sample material is recorded as cDNA or gDNA derived from T cells, B-cell-depleted T cells, or PBMCs.

As processed by the authors: Nucleated cell number was recorded as an estimate derived from reference gene primer amplification. The table came from immunoSEQ multiplex PCR; TCRdb's copy has only in-frame clones and leaves some out. V and J calls and clone size are copied from that table; D and trimming were computed from the DNA. The sample has tens of thousands of clones, more than 75% seen once. What was sequenced was peripheral blood. The source of this sequence is a man between 65 and 85 years old with active or convalescent COVID-19.

CDR3 sequence (DNA): TGTGCCAGCACCCCGGGACAGGGGTACGAGCAGTACTTC. Translated: CASTPGQGYEQYF. The chain links TRBV28 to TRBJ2-7; 10 nucleotides agree with TRBD1. Germline-derived CDR1 and CDR2 are MDHEN and SYDVKM. This CDR3 is 13 amino acids long. The V gene end was trimmed by 7 bases and the J gene end by 4 bases; junction bases not matched to a gene: 4.